The 2 T cell receptor beta chains listed next were all sequenced from one sample in a study of blood T cell repertoires in COVID-19. Method: immunoSEQ multiplex PCR; TCRdb's copy keeps in-frame clones and lacks some. The table includes nearly 400,000 clones, roughly 91% detected once. The sample comprised PBMCs or T cells enriched from blood (not recorded which). The receptor source for this set is a woman in her twenties or thirties who had recovered from COVID-19.

For the CDR3, the DNA is TGTGCCACCAGTGATCGCGGGAGTTCGGGAAATGAGCAGTTCTTC. It translates to CATSDRGSSGNEQFF. The chain uses TRBV24-1 and TRBJ2-1; 7 positions match TRBD2. CDR1 KGHDR and CDR2 SFDVKD come from the germline V gene. V dropped 3 bases and J dropped 7; count of bases not matched to a gene: 8. The CDR3 has 15 residues.

The chain recombines TRBV10-3 with TRBJ2-2; 10 bases are a match to TRBD2. The CDR3 runs 17 residues. With V trimmed by 10 bases and J by 0 bases, 11 bases remained unmatched. Germline V gene sequence: CDR1 ENHRY, CDR2 SYGVKD. The DNA of the CDR3 is TGTGCCACTTCACCCGGACTAGCGGAGACGAACACCGGGGAGCTGTTTTTT. It codes for CATSPGLAETNTGELFF.